These 9 T cell receptor beta chains were sequenced from one sample in a study of cytomegalovirus exposure and HLA in healthy donors. Clones were sequenced by immunoSEQ multiplex PCR, and TCRdb holds only the in-frame ones, with some missing. The sample consists of 150,000 to 200,000 clones, just under 90% of them appearing once. Sequencing was performed on PBMCs. The receptor set was obtained from a man between 18 and 29 years old in good health and CMV-seropositive.

The rearrangement uses TRBV9 and TRBJ2-7; TRBD1 agrees at 9 bases. The trim removed 3 bases at V and 6 bases at J, leaving 13 bases unmatched. The CDR3 covers 16 residues. Germline CDR1 reads SGDLS; CDR2 reads YYNGEE. The CDR3 coding sequence is TGTGCCAGCAGCGGCCAACCGGGACAGGGCTCTTCCGAGCAGTACTTC. Translation gives CASSGQPGQGSSEQYF.

This chain joins TRBV6-6 and TRBJ1-2; a possible D gene is TRBD1 (6 bases). In germline, CDR1 is MNHNY, CDR2 SVGAGI (reference sequence). The germline V and J ends were trimmed by 6 bases and 10 bases, with 21 bases remaining between them. The CDR3 is 14 amino acids. The CDR3 region has the DNA TGTGCCAGCAGGGATAGAAGGACAGTTGAGGCCTACACCTTC. This encodes CASRDRRTVEAYTF.

This rearrangement joins TRBV6-1 to TRBJ2-7; 10 bases line up with TRBD1. The CDR3 consists of 14 residues. Germline CDR1 reads MNHNS; CDR2 reads SASEGT. Germline trimming cut 4 bases from V and 5 bases from J; bases unmatched to any gene: 5. This CDR3 is CASSGGQGLNEQYF. CDR3 nucleotide sequence: TGTGCCAGCAGTGGGGGACAGGGGCTAAACGAGCAGTACTTC.

V and J are TRBV13 and TRBJ2-7; a weak D match, TRBD1 (6 bases). The CDR3 runs 14 residues. Trimming took 2 bases from V and 0 from J, leaving 8 bases between them. Germline CDR1 reads PRHDT; CDR2 reads FYEKMQ (reference sequence). CDR3 nucleotide sequence: TGTGCCAGCAGCTTACGACAGGCCTCCTACGAGCAGTACTTC. This codes for CASSLRQASYEQYF.

This chain joins TRBV19 and TRBJ1-1; 8 bases map to TRBD1. The CDR3 covers 15 residues. With 7 bases clipped from V and 4 bases from J, the junction kept 11 bases outside the gene matches. Germline CDR1 reads LNHDA; CDR2 reads SQIVND (reference sequence). CDR3 DNA: TGTGCCAGTACTGACGATCAGGGGGCGCGCACTGAAGCTTTCTTT. It is translated as CASTDDQGARTEAFF.

This rearrangement joins TRBV9 to TRBJ2-7, with D maybe TRBD2 (6 bases). Trimming shortened V by 0 bases and J by 4 bases, and 11 bases separated the two germline ends. The CDR3 has 14 residues. Germline V gene sequence: CDR1 SGDLS, CDR2 YYNGEE. CDR3 in DNA: TGTGCCAGCAGCGTAGCGGGGGAAAGATACGAGCAGTACTTC. It codes for CASSVAGERYEQYF.

The table lists this clone with a count of one. The chain has TRBV19 and TRBJ2-7; possible D gene TRBD2, 5 bases. Per the germline V gene, CDR1 is LNHDA and CDR2 is SQIVND (reference sequence). V gave up 7 bases and J gave up 3 bases, with 25 bases separating them. The CDR3 covers 17 residues. CDR3 in amino acids: CASTPTRGVPGGYEQYF. CDR3 DNA sequence: TGTGCCAGTACTCCAACGAGAGGAGTACCCGGAGGCTACGAGCAGTACTTC.

V gene TRBV27 combines with J gene TRBJ1-1; D may be TRBD1 (5 bases). From germline, CDR1 is MNHEY and CDR2 SMNVEV (reference sequence). This CDR3 comprises 13 residues. Trimming removed 4 bases from V and 6 bases from J, with 12 bases in between. The CDR3 sequence: CASSSKGFAEAFF. The CDR3 DNA is TGTGCCAGCAGTTCGAAGGGGTTCGCTGAAGCTTTCTTT.

The chain links TRBV7-9 to TRBJ1-2; weak D call: TRBD1 (5 bases). The length of the CDR3 is 15 residues. Germline CDR1 reads SEHNR; CDR2 reads FQNEAQ (reference sequence). Trimming stripped 1 base from V and 2 bases from J, with 11 bases between. Here the CDR3 reads CASSLGDSLNYGYTF. For the CDR3, the DNA is TGTGCCAGCAGCTTAGGAGACAGCCTCAACTATGGCTACACCTTC.